This T cell receptor (beta chain) was profiled in a study of metastatic and nonmetastatic thyroid tumors. At the level of the study: It was across blood and tumor or nodule tissue from malignant and benign thyroid patients that repertoires were compared. Study-level results: Significantly greater TCR beta diversity was reportedly found in malignant thyroid tumors than in benign nodules (in blood and tumor).

This clone was seen ten or more times. Its cognate antigen is unknown. TCRdb called clones again from the PCR reads with MiXCR. The sample shows roughly 21,000 clones, 28% of them seen only once. Germline V gene sequence: CDR1 SEHNR, CDR2 FQNEAQ (reference sequence). The V gene end was trimmed by 5 bases and the J gene end by 4 bases; junction bases not matched to a gene: 10. The CDR3 spans 15 residues. No treatment of any kind had been given to any patient before thyroid surgery. The TCR originated in a male donor with papillary thyroid cancer or a benign thyroid nodule (not recorded which). Some clones in this sample may be carry-over from other donors' samples. Material: tumor tissue. The chain is built from TRBV7-9 and TRBJ1-1; TRBD1 matches 7 bases. CDR3 residues: CASSIRQGLGTEAFF. The CDR3 DNA follows: TGTGCCAGCAGCATTAGACAGGGCCTTGGCACTGAAGCTTTCTTT.